These 3 T cell receptor beta chains came from one sample sequenced in a study of blood T cells in healthy people across ages. A sample-barcoded 5' primer and a J-beta primer mix were used in a second PCR of roughly 6 to 11 cycles. In TCRdb, the 5' RACE reads were re-called with MiXCR into one record per CDR3 protein. The table lists approximately 810,000 distinct CDR3 sequences, 29% of them singletons. Sequencing was done on a sample of blood. Every receptor here comes from a woman of 80 years or more in good health.

Remarks on this clonotype: A much more abundant neighbour one base away suggests this may be a read error. V is TRBV20-1 and J is TRBJ1-5; TRBD1 matches at 9 bases. CDR3 length: 13 amino acids. Germline CDR1 and CDR2: DFQATT and SNEGSKA (reference sequence). CDR3 coding DNA: TGCAGTGCCGGACAGGGGATCGATCAGTCCCAGCATTTT. Protein product: CSAGQGIDQSQHF.

For this clonotype: Since a much larger clone is just one base distant, this may be a read error. The CDR3 DNA reads TGTGCCAGCAGTTACACGACTAGGGCCTATGCGCAGTTCTTC. Protein product: CASSYTTRAYAQFF. The chain links TRBV6-5 to TRBJ2-1; D may be TRBD2 (6 bases). CDR1 MNHEY and CDR2 SVGAGI come from the germline V gene. V was pared by 2 bases and J by 12 bases, with 17 bases between. The CDR3 is 14 amino acids.

V is TRBV19 and J is TRBJ1-5; 7 positions agree with TRBD1. Trimming cost V 4 bases and J 0 bases; bases outside gene matches: 6. CDR1 and CDR2 from the germline V gene are LNHDA and SQIVND (reference sequence). The CDR3 spans 16 residues. Here the CDR3 reads CASSTGQANSNQPQHF. Here the CDR3 DNA reads TGTGCCAGTAGTACCGGACAGGCGAATAGCAATCAGCCCCAGCATTTT.